The clone carrying this T cell receptor beta chain was counted once. The data were obtained in a study of blood T cell repertoires in COVID-19. Study at large: COVID-19 samples, acute and convalescent, were from the United States, Italy and Spain. PBMCs, B-cell-depleted T cells, or T cells were the source of the cDNA or gDNA that made up the material.

This CDR3 comprises 14 residues. The junction had 11 bases not matched to a gene; V was cut back by 7 bases and J by 6 bases. Germline lookup yields CDR1 SQVTM and CDR2 ANQGSEA. Profiled with immunoSEQ multiplex PCR; TCRdb holds only in-frame clones, not every one. This table has 200,000 to 250,000 clones, 80% appearing once. The origin of this receptor is a woman in her sixties or seventies with acute or convalescent COVID-19. The V and J genes are TRBV29-1 and TRBJ2-1, with 8 bases that match TRBD1. The sample taken for sequencing was peripheral blood. The CDR3 region is CSAGGQDGFNEQFF. CDR3 nucleotides: TGCAGCGCTGGGGGACAGGATGGTTTCAATGAGCAGTTCTTC.